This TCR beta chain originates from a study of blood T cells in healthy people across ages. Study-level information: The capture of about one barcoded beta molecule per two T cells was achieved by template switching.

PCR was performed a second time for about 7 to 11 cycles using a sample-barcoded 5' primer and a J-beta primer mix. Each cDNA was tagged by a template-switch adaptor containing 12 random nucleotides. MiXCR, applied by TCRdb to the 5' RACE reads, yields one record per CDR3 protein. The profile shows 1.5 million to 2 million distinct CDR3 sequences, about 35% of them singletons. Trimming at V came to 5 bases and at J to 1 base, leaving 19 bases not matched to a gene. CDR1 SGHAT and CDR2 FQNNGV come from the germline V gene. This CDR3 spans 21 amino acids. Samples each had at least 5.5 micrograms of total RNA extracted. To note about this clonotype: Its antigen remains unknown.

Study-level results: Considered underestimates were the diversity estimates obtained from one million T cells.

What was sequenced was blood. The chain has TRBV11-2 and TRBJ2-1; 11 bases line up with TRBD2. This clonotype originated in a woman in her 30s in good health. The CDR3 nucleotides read TGTGCCAGCAGCATGGGTCGGTTAGCGGGAGGGCCCCCTCAATCCTACAATGAGCAGTTCTTC. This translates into CASSMGRLAGGPPQSYNEQFF.